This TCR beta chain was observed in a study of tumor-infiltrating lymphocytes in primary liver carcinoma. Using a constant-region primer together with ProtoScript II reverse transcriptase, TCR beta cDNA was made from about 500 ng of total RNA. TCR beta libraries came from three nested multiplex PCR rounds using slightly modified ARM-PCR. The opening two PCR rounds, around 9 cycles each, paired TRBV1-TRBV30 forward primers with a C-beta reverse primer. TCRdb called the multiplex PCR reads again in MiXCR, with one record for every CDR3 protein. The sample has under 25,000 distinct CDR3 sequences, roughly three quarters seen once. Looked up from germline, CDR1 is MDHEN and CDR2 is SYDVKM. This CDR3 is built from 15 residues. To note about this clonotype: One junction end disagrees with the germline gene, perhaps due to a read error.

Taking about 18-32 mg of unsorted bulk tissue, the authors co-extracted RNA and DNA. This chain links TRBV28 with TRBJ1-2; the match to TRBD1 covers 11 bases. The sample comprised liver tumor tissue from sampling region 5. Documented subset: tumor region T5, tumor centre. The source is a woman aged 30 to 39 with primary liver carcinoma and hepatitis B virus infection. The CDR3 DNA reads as TGTGCCAGCAACCAAGGACAGGGGGCTAACTATGGCTACAGTTTC. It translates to CASNQGQGANYGYSF.